These T cell receptor beta chains were read from a single sample in a study of Ad26.COV2.S vaccination and SARS-CoV-2 variants. Sequencing was performed with immunoSEQ multiplex PCR; in TCRdb, only in-frame clones are kept and a portion is missing. The repertoire holds hundreds of thousands of clones, with around 89% as singletons. Sequenced material: peripheral blood, taken in a trial of Ad26.COV2.S vaccine versus placebo. These receptor sequences come from a person between 18 and 59 years old who received the Ad26.COV2.S COVID-19 vaccine or a placebo. Each CDR3 is given with its conserved first and last residue. D genes are given only for firm matches. Not every row has a clone size; where given, it reads once, few, many or a size class.

j_call: TRBJ1-2
v_call: TRBV2
cdr3_length: 14
d_call: TRBD1
clone_size: NA
cdr3_nt: TGTGCCAGCAGTCGGGACAGGGGAGAAGAGGGCTACACCTTC
cdr3_aa: CASSRDRGEEGYTF

j_call: TRBJ2-5
v_call: TRBV19
cdr3_length: 14
d_call: NA
clone_size: NA
cdr3_nt: TGTGCCAGTAGCAAAACGGGGAATTTGGAGACCCAGTACTTC
cdr3_aa: CASSKTGNLETQYF

j_call: TRBJ2-1
v_call: TRBV21-1
cdr3_length: 18
d_call: NA
clone_size: NA
cdr3_nt: TGTGCCAGCAGCAAAGGAGTGGGTAGCTTTAGCTCCTACAATGAGCAGTTCTTC
cdr3_aa: CASSKGVGSFSSYNEQFF

j_call: TRBJ1-6
v_call: TRBV15
cdr3_length: 16
d_call: NA
clone_size: few
cdr3_nt: TGTGCCACCAGCAGAGATGGCGGACAGCGCAATTCACCCCTCCACTTT
cdr3_aa: CATSRDGGQRNSPLHF

j_call: TRBJ2-2
v_call: TRBV7-9
cdr3_length: 16
d_call: TRBD1
clone_size: NA
cdr3_nt: TGTGCCAGCAGCTCCGGGGACAGAGAGAACACCGGGGAGCTGTTTTTT
cdr3_aa: CASSSGDRENTGELFF

j_call: TRBJ2-1
v_call: TRBV5-4
cdr3_length: 18
d_call: TRBD2
clone_size: NA
cdr3_nt: TGTGCCAGCAGCTTCCCTCAGGGCCGCGGGAGACAATACAATGAGCAGTTCTTC
cdr3_aa: CASSFPQGRGRQYNEQFF

j_call: TRBJ2-1
v_call: TRBV15
cdr3_length: 19
d_call: NA
clone_size: NA
cdr3_nt: TGTGCCACCAGCAGAGAAGCAGGTCCGGGATCAGGAGAATACAATGAGCAGTTCTTC
cdr3_aa: CATSREAGPGSGEYNEQFF

j_call: TRBJ1-2
v_call: TRBV19
cdr3_length: 13
d_call: TRBD1
clone_size: NA
cdr3_nt: TGTGCCAGTAGCCTTCAGGGACAGGGGACGGCCGCCTTC
cdr3_aa: CASSLQGQGTAAF

j_call: TRBJ2-2
v_call: TRBV18
cdr3_length: 13
d_call: NA
clone_size: NA
cdr3_nt: TGTGCCAGCTCACCGTCGGGGAGCGGGGAGCTGTTTTTT
cdr3_aa: CASSPSGSGELFF

j_call: TRBJ1-3
v_call: TRBV6-5
cdr3_length: 14
d_call: NA
clone_size: NA
cdr3_nt: TGTGCCAGCACGGGGGCTACCTCTGGAAACACCATATATTTT
cdr3_aa: CASTGATSGNTIYF

j_call: TRBJ2-2
v_call: TRBV6-4
cdr3_length: 14
d_call: NA
clone_size: NA
cdr3_nt: TGTGCCAGCAGTGTGGAGGTTGACACCGGGGAGCTGTTTTTT
cdr3_aa: CASSVEVDTGELFF

j_call: TRBJ1-4
v_call: TRBV7-9
cdr3_length: 14
d_call: NA
clone_size: once
cdr3_nt: TGTGCCAGCAGCGCCCGCGGAACTAATGAAAAACTGTTTTTT
cdr3_aa: CASSARGTNEKLFF

j_call: TRBJ2-1
v_call: TRBV11-2
cdr3_length: 16
d_call: TRBD2
clone_size: NA
cdr3_nt: TGTGCCTGCGGGACTAGCGGGGGAGAAGCCTACAATGAGCAGTTCTTC
cdr3_aa: CACGTSGGEAYNEQFF

j_call: TRBJ2-3
v_call: TRBV7-2
cdr3_length: 17
d_call: TRBD2
clone_size: NA
cdr3_nt: TGTGCCAGCAGCACCCAAACTAGCGGGGGCAGCACAGATACGCAGTATTTT
cdr3_aa: CASSTQTSGGSTDTQYF

j_call: TRBJ2-2
v_call: TRBV11-3
cdr3_length: 14
d_call: TRBD1
clone_size: NA
cdr3_nt: TGTGCCAGCAGCCCCAGGACAGGGTCCGGGGAGCTGTTTTTT
cdr3_aa: CASSPRTGSGELFF

j_call: TRBJ1-6
v_call: TRBV7-3
cdr3_length: 14
d_call: NA
clone_size: NA
cdr3_nt: TGTGCCAGCAGCTATACAGGGAACGGGTCACCCCTCCACTTT
cdr3_aa: CASSYTGNGSPLHF

j_call: TRBJ1-2
v_call: TRBV12-3/TRBV12-4
cdr3_length: 13
d_call: NA
clone_size: NA
cdr3_nt: TGTGCCAGCAGACCTTCAGGGAGTCGTGGCTACACCTTC
cdr3_aa: CASRPSGSRGYTF

j_call: TRBJ1-2
v_call: TRBV5-4
cdr3_length: 13
d_call: TRBD1
clone_size: NA
cdr3_nt: TGTGCCAGCAGCCCCGGGACAGGGGCTGGCTACACCTTC
cdr3_aa: CASSPGTGAGYTF

j_call: TRBJ1-5
v_call: TRBV19
cdr3_length: 15
d_call: NA
clone_size: NA
cdr3_nt: TGTGCCAGTAGTATTGGGGACCGGAGGAATCAGCCCCAGCATTTT
cdr3_aa: CASSIGDRRNQPQHF

j_call: TRBJ2-1
v_call: TRBV29-1
cdr3_length: 13
d_call: NA
clone_size: NA
cdr3_nt: TGCAGCGTTGCCGGCCACTCCTACAATGAGCAGTTCTTC
cdr3_aa: CSVAGHSYNEQFF

j_call: TRBJ1-1
v_call: TRBV7-8
cdr3_length: 14
d_call: TRBD1
clone_size: NA
cdr3_nt: TGTGCCAGCAGCCCCGTAGACAGGGATGATGAAGCTTTCTTT
cdr3_aa: CASSPVDRDDEAFF

j_call: TRBJ2-3
v_call: TRBV18
cdr3_length: 15
d_call: TRBD1
clone_size: NA
cdr3_nt: TGTGCCAGCTCAATAGGACAGGGGGCATCAGATACGCAGTATTTT
cdr3_aa: CASSIGQGASDTQYF

j_call: TRBJ1-2
v_call: TRBV19
cdr3_length: 11
d_call: NA
clone_size: NA
cdr3_nt: TGTGCCAGCACGGATGGCTATGGCTACACCTTC
cdr3_aa: CASTDGYGYTF

j_call: TRBJ1-6
v_call: TRBV30
cdr3_length: 14
d_call: NA
clone_size: NA
cdr3_nt: TGTGCCTGGACTCCCCCCCCAGGGGATTCACCCCTCCACTTT
cdr3_aa: CAWTPPPGDSPLHF

j_call: TRBJ2-3
v_call: TRBV18
cdr3_length: 16
d_call: TRBD2
clone_size: NA
cdr3_nt: TGTGCCAGCTCACCACTCGATAGCGGGGCGGACGATACGCAGTATTTT
cdr3_aa: CASSPLDSGADDTQYF

j_call: TRBJ2-7
v_call: TRBV6-5
cdr3_length: 11
d_call: NA
clone_size: NA
cdr3_nt: TGTGCCAGACTGGGGGAACACGAGCAGTACTTC
cdr3_aa: CARLGEHEQYF

j_call: TRBJ2-1
v_call: TRBV19
cdr3_length: 14
d_call: NA
clone_size: NA
cdr3_nt: TGTGCCAGTAGTATAGCACTAGCTGGGTATGAGCAGTTCTTC
cdr3_aa: CASSIALAGYEQFF

j_call: TRBJ2-3
v_call: TRBV4-3
cdr3_length: 16
d_call: TRBD2
clone_size: NA
cdr3_nt: TGCGCCAGCAGCTGGGGGACTAGCGGGGGGAAGGATACGCAGTATTTT
cdr3_aa: CASSWGTSGGKDTQYF

j_call: TRBJ1-1
v_call: TRBV13
cdr3_length: 12
d_call: NA
clone_size: NA
cdr3_nt: TGTGCCAGCAGCCCAGGGAGAACTGAAGCTTTCTTT
cdr3_aa: CASSPGRTEAFF

j_call: TRBJ2-3
v_call: TRBV5-6
cdr3_length: 14
d_call: NA
clone_size: few
cdr3_nt: TGTGCCAGCAGCTTTGGCGGGACCACAGATACGCAGTATTTT
cdr3_aa: CASSFGGTTDTQYF

j_call: TRBJ2-5
v_call: TRBV19
cdr3_length: 13
d_call: TRBD2
clone_size: NA
cdr3_nt: TGTGCCAGTTCCGGGACTAGGGACGAGACCCAGTACTTC
cdr3_aa: CASSGTRDETQYF

j_call: TRBJ2-2
v_call: TRBV9
cdr3_length: 15
d_call: TRBD2
clone_size: NA
cdr3_nt: TGTGCCAGCAGCCCTAGCGGGAGAAACACCGGGGAGCTGTTTTTT
cdr3_aa: CASSPSGRNTGELFF

j_call: TRBJ2-1
v_call: TRBV11-2
cdr3_length: 14
d_call: NA
clone_size: NA
cdr3_nt: TGTGCCAGCAGCTTCGGACAGATGAACAATGAGCAGTTCTTC
cdr3_aa: CASSFGQMNNEQFF

j_call: TRBJ2-5
v_call: TRBV4-1
cdr3_length: 14
d_call: NA
clone_size: NA
cdr3_nt: TGCGCCAGCAGCCAGGGCGGGGTGAGAGAGACCCAGTACTTC
cdr3_aa: CASSQGGVRETQYF

j_call: TRBJ1-1
v_call: TRBV6-2/TRBV6-3
cdr3_length: 14
d_call: TRBD1
clone_size: NA
cdr3_nt: TGTGCCAGCAGTAATGGACAGGGTGACACTGAAGCTTTCTTT
cdr3_aa: CASSNGQGDTEAFF

j_call: TRBJ1-1
v_call: TRBV11-2
cdr3_length: 13
d_call: TRBD1
clone_size: few
cdr3_nt: TGTGCCAGCAGCCGGACAGGGAGAGGTAAAGCTTTCTTT
cdr3_aa: CASSRTGRGKAFF

j_call: TRBJ2-5
v_call: TRBV5-1
cdr3_length: 15
d_call: TRBD2
clone_size: NA
cdr3_nt: TGCGCCAGCAGCGGGGGACTAGCGGGAGGGGAGACCCAGTACTTC
cdr3_aa: CASSGGLAGGETQYF

j_call: TRBJ2-2
v_call: TRBV16
cdr3_length: 13
d_call: NA
clone_size: NA
cdr3_nt: TGTGCCAGCAGCCAACGAGGGACCGGGGAGCTGTTTTTT
cdr3_aa: CASSQRGTGELFF

j_call: TRBJ2-7
v_call: TRBV19
cdr3_length: 14
d_call: NA
clone_size: NA
cdr3_nt: TGTGCCAGTAGTATAGGAGGTAGGGGTTTCGAGCAGTACTTC
cdr3_aa: CASSIGGRGFEQYF

j_call: TRBJ1-4
v_call: TRBV6-5
cdr3_length: 15
d_call: NA
clone_size: NA
cdr3_nt: TGTGCCAGCTCCCGGGGGGCCTTGGGTAATGAAAAACTGTTTTTT
cdr3_aa: CASSRGALGNEKLFF

j_call: TRBJ1-2
v_call: TRBV2
cdr3_length: 13
d_call: TRBD1
clone_size: NA
cdr3_nt: TGTGCCAGCAGAGGGGGCATGTCCTATGGCTACACCTTC
cdr3_aa: CASRGGMSYGYTF

j_call: TRBJ2-2
v_call: TRBV7-6
cdr3_length: 15
d_call: NA
clone_size: NA
cdr3_nt: TGTGCCAGCAGCCTAAATAGGGGATGGTCCGGGGAGCTGTTTTTT
cdr3_aa: CASSLNRGWSGELFF

j_call: TRBJ1-2
v_call: TRBV6-5
cdr3_length: 12
d_call: NA
clone_size: NA
cdr3_nt: TGTGCCAGCAGCGACGGACCTAGGGGCTACACCTTC
cdr3_aa: CASSDGPRGYTF

j_call: TRBJ2-2
v_call: TRBV5-6
cdr3_length: 14
d_call: NA
clone_size: NA
cdr3_nt: TGTGCCAGCAGCTTGGATTCGAACACCGGGGAGCTGTTTTTT
cdr3_aa: CASSLDSNTGELFF

j_call: TRBJ1-4
v_call: TRBV27
cdr3_length: 13
d_call: NA
clone_size: NA
cdr3_nt: TGTGCCAGCAGCCCAAATACCTGGGGAAAACTGTTTTTT
cdr3_aa: CASSPNTWGKLFF

j_call: TRBJ2-5
v_call: TRBV9
cdr3_length: 13
d_call: NA
clone_size: NA
cdr3_nt: TGTGCCAGCAGCGCCCTCCCGAGGGAGACCCAGTACTTC
cdr3_aa: CASSALPRETQYF

j_call: TRBJ2-1
v_call: TRBV5-1
cdr3_length: 16
d_call: TRBD2
clone_size: NA
cdr3_nt: TGCGCCAGCAGCTTGTCCGGGACTAGCTACTACAATGAGCAGTTCTTC
cdr3_aa: CASSLSGTSYYNEQFF

j_call: TRBJ2-1
v_call: TRBV7-2
cdr3_length: 13
d_call: NA
clone_size: NA
cdr3_nt: TGTGCCAGCAGCTCACCGGGAAAAGAAGAGCAGTTCTTC
cdr3_aa: CASSSPGKEEQFF

j_call: TRBJ2-7
v_call: TRBV2
cdr3_length: 10
d_call: NA
clone_size: NA
cdr3_nt: TGTGCCAGCTCAGGGCACGAGCAGTACTTC
cdr3_aa: CASSGHEQYF

j_call: TRBJ2-3
v_call: TRBV24-1
cdr3_length: 13
d_call: NA
clone_size: NA
cdr3_nt: TGTGCCACCAGTGTGGTTCCGGAGGGTACGCAGTATTTT
cdr3_aa: CATSVVPEGTQYF

j_call: TRBJ2-7
v_call: TRBV5-8
cdr3_length: 15
d_call: NA
clone_size: NA
cdr3_nt: TGTGCCAGCAGCTTGGACATTCAAGGGATATACGAGCAGTACTTC
cdr3_aa: CASSLDIQGIYEQYF

j_call: TRBJ2-1
v_call: TRBV7-9
cdr3_length: 11
d_call: NA
clone_size: NA
cdr3_nt: TGTGCCAGCAGCGAATTTACTCCGCAGTTCTTC
cdr3_aa: CASSEFTPQFF

j_call: TRBJ2-1
v_call: TRBV7-8
cdr3_length: 17
d_call: NA
clone_size: NA
cdr3_nt: TGTGCCAGCAGCTTAAGGGGCGCGGGCGCCATCTACAATGAGCAGTTCTTC
cdr3_aa: CASSLRGAGAIYNEQFF